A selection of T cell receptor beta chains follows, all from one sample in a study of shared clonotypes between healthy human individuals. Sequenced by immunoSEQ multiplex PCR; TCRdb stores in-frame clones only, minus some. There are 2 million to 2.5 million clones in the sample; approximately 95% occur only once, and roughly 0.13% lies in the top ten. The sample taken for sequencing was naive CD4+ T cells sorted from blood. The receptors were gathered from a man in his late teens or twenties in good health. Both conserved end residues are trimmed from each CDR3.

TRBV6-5	ASSYSVGAQNTQY
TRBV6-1	ASSQGANYGYT
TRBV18	ASSPGGTRSPTLY
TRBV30	AWSVLPGRLGNSPLH
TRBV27	ASAGTPYNEQF
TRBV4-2	ASSQDQGLRSGNTIY
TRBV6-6	ASSPLEAGELF
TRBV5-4	ASSLVTSYGYT
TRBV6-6	ASSYFESGGSYEQY
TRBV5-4	ASTPGLAGQETQY